This T cell receptor beta chain was sequenced for a study of T cell repertoires in cytomegalovirus infection. Study as a whole: Indicated by public TCR beta signatures were CMV infection and matching HLA type.

Notes on the study in general: Public TCR beta family frequency separated CMV-and-HLA carriers, including in an independent cohort. The response measured ex vivo was dominated by TCR beta clonotypes (HLA-C-restricted and CMV-specific).

A word on this clonotype: Its target is unknown.

CDR1 is MDHEN and CDR2 is SYDVKM in the germline V gene. The length of the CDR3 is 14 residues. V was cut by 4 bases and J by 0 bases, with 7 bases left in between. TCRdb redid the calling of the reads with MiXCR, one entry per CDR3 protein. The table lists roughly 640,000 distinct CDR3 sequences, approximately 24% of them singletons. This receptor was taken from a human donor in good health (CMV status not recorded). Some clones in this sample may be carry-over from other donors' samples. Sequencing was carried out using CD8+ T cells from PBMCs. The chain combines TRBV28 with TRBJ1-3; no clear D gene. This chain's CDR3 is CASSWVSSGNTIYF. The CDR3 DNA reads as TGTGCCAGCAGTTGGGTGAGCTCTGGAAACACCATATATTTT.